Listed here are 14 T cell receptor beta chains from one sample, sequenced in a study of cytomegalovirus exposure and HLA in healthy donors. Primers included in the PCR were 60 Vbeta and 13 Jbeta primers. The table came from immunoSEQ multiplex PCR; TCRdb's copy has only in-frame clones and leaves some out. This repertoire includes 190,000 or so clones. Sequencing was carried out using PBMCs. These receptors all come from a boy under 18 in good health and CMV-seronegative.

The chain has TRBV5-1 and TRBJ1-6, with 7 bases identical to TRBD1. V trimming: 0 bases; J trimming: 7 bases; junction bases outside the gene matches: 4. The CDR3 runs to 15 residues. Germline V CDR1 and CDR2: SGHRS, YFSETQ. The CDR3 sequence: CASSLEVRGNSPLHF. The CDR3 DNA reads as TGCGCCAGCAGCTTGGAGGTCAGGGGGAATTCACCCCTCCACTTT.

The chain uses TRBV18 and TRBJ2-3; weak D call: TRBD1 (5 bases). V dropped 1 base and J dropped 3 bases, with 11 bases sitting between them. The CDR3 extends over 15 amino acids. Germline V gives CDR1 KGHSH, CDR2 LQKENI. The CDR3 DNA follows: TGTGCCAGCTCACCACGGGCAGGGTGGACAGATACGCAGTATTTT. This codes for CASSPRAGWTDTQYF.

This chain connects TRBV28 to TRBJ2-3, with 11 bases lining up with TRBD1. The CDR3 sequence is 16 residues long. Trimming cost V 8 bases and J 3 bases; bases outside gene matches: 10. The germline gives CDR1 MDHEN, CDR2 SYDVKM. CDR3 coding DNA: TGTGCCAGCGGAATGGGACAGGGGGTAGGGACAGATACGCAGTATTTT. As protein: CASGMGQGVGTDTQYF.

This chain joins TRBV5-1 and TRBJ2-5, with D possibly being TRBD2 (7 bases). TRBJ2-7 explains the end of the DNA better; the J call may be wrong. The CDR3 totals 15 residues. Germline CDR1 reads SGHRS; CDR2 reads YFSETQ. The DNA for the CDR3 is TGCGCCAGCAGCTTGGAATGGGGAGGGGGATACGAGCAGTACTTC. Residues: CASSLEWGGGYEQYF.

The chain couples TRBV5-6 to TRBJ2-1, with D perhaps TRBD2 (6 bases). Looked up from germline, CDR1 is SGHDT and CDR2 is YYEEEE. The V gene lost 5 bases and the J gene lost 9 bases, with 24 bases spanning the gap. The CDR3 contains 16 residues. The CDR3 sequence is CASSSYLARGDFEQFF. CDR3 nucleotide sequence: TGTGCCAGCAGTTCGTACCTAGCGAGGGGAGACTTTGAGCAGTTCTTC.

CDR3 sequence: CASSPDSSYNSPLHF. The CDR3 DNA is TGTGCCAGCAGCCCCGACAGCTCCTATAATTCACCCCTCCACTTT. The rearrangement uses TRBV6-6 and TRBJ1-6; possible D gene TRBD1, 5 bases. CDR1 is MNHNY and CDR2 is SVGAGI in the germline V gene (reference sequence). CDR3 length: 15 amino acids. V dropped 6 bases and J dropped 0 bases, with 9 bases sitting between them.

The chain uses TRBV14 and TRBJ2-3; the match to TRBD2 covers 12 bases. V gave up 6 bases and J gave up 6 bases; unmatched junction bases: 7. The germline gives CDR1 SGHDN, CDR2 FVKESK. The CDR3 is 15 amino acids. The CDR3 DNA follows: TGTGCCAGCAGGCCGACTAGCGGGGGTTTGGATACGCAGTATTTT. Amino acids: CASRPTSGGLDTQYF.

CDR3 residues: CASSLLSSDTQYF. DNA of the CDR3: TGTGCCAGCAGCTTACTAAGCTCGGATACGCAGTATTTT. The V call is TRBV5-8, the J call TRBJ2-3, with D uncertain. V lost 2 bases and J lost 6, with 10 bases in between. Germline lookup yields CDR1 SGHTS and CDR2 YDEGEE. The CDR3 has 13 amino acids.

The J gene is TRBJ1-6, the V gene TRBV2; 7 bases fit TRBD1. After removal of 8 bases from V and 7 bases from J, the junction contained 5 bases not matched to a gene. The CDR3 is 13 amino acids. Germline values: CDR1 SNHLY, CDR2 FYNNEI. The CDR3 is CASSGTVNSPLHF. The CDR3 region has the DNA TGTGCCAGCTCCGGGACAGTAAATTCACCCCTCCACTTT.

The chain uses TRBV14 and TRBJ1-4; D call uncertain. The V end was cut by 0 bases, the J end by 7 bases, with 15 bases between. CDR1 and CDR2 from the germline V gene are SGHDN and FVKESK. The length of the CDR3 is 16 residues. The CDR3 loop reads CASSQEYGLLREKLFF. In nucleotides, the CDR3 is TGTGCCAGCAGCCAAGAATACGGACTTCTTCGTGAAAAACTGTTTTTT. The full variable domain, with the rest looked up from reference TRBV14 and TRBJ1-4, is EAGVTQFPSHSVIEKGQTVTLRCDPISGHDNLYWYRRVMGKEIKFLLHFVKESKQDESGMPNNRFLAERTGGTYSTLKVQPAELEDSGVYFCASSQEYGLLREKLFFGSGTQLSVL.

The rearrangement links TRBV7-3 to TRBJ2-2, with D tentatively TRBD2 (5 bases). The CDR3 is 15 residues long. The germline gives CDR1 SGHTA, CDR2 FQGTGA. V was cut by 0 bases and J by 5 bases, with 10 bases left in between. CDR3 protein: CASSLTRERTGELFF. As DNA, the CDR3 is TGTGCCAGCAGCTTAACGAGGGAGCGGACCGGGGAGCTGTTTTTT.

CDR3 amino acids: CASSRRRGQETQYF. DNA for the CDR3: TGTGCCAGCAGCCGAAGGAGGGGCCAAGAGACCCAGTACTTC. The chain couples TRBV28 to TRBJ2-5, with D perhaps TRBD2 (6 bases). The CDR3 sequence is 14 residues long. The germline V gene has CDR1 MDHEN and CDR2 SYDVKM. Deletions cut 6 bases from V and 1 base from J, with 12 bases between.

The CDR3 DNA follows: TGTGCCAGCAGTCCCCTACGGGGGGAATCCTACAATGAGCAGTTCTTC. This sequence encodes CASSPLRGESYNEQFF. V usage is TRBV28 and J usage is TRBJ2-1; 7 bases map to TRBD2. Germline V lookup: CDR1 MDHEN, CDR2 SYDVKM. V lost 5 bases and J lost 1; bases outside the gene matches: 8. CDR3 length: 16 residues.

The CDR3 DNA sequence: TGTGCCACCAGCAGAGATGTTACCCTGACAGCACCTAATGAAAAACTGTTTTTT. Its translation: CATSRDVTLTAPNEKLFF. The chain is built from TRBV15 and TRBJ1-4; D is possibly TRBD1 (5 bases). V was clipped by 0 bases and J by 3 bases, with 17 bases between them. Germline V gene data show CDR1 as LNHNV and CDR2 as YYDKDF (reference sequence). The CDR3 has 18 amino acids.